This T cell receptor beta chain was identified during a study of blood T cell repertoires in COVID-19. Study-level background: The cDNA or gDNA used as material had been derived from T cells, B-cell-depleted T cells, or PBMCs.

During active infection, Seattle patients enrolled and were then monitored through disease. In the original processing: From reference gene primer amplification, estimates of nucleated cell counts were derived. TCRdb keeps only in-frame clones here, not all; method: immunoSEQ multiplex PCR. V, J and clone size are taken as reported in that table, and D and trimming were inferred from the DNA itself. The sample lists approximately 150,000 clones, about 82% occurring once. V was pared by 0 bases and J by 0 bases, with 8 bases between. The CDR3 runs 15 residues. Germline CDR1 and CDR2: LNHNV and YYDKDF (reference sequence).

Sequenced sample: peripheral blood. The sequence was collected from a woman aged 80 or over with COVID-19, enrolled during active disease. The chain joins TRBV15 to TRBJ2-5; D unclear. CDR3 protein: CATSRERRYQETQYF. In nucleotides, the CDR3 is TGTGCCACCAGCAGAGAAAGGCGGTACCAAGAGACCCAGTACTTC.